Described below is a single T cell receptor (beta chain) sequence and its context. V shed 8 bases and J 4 bases; nucleotides not matched to a gene: 6. CDR3 size: 14 residues. The germline V gene encodes CDR1 MNHEY and CDR2 SVGAGI. This sample is part of a study of blood T cell repertoires in COVID-19. Sequenced by immunoSEQ multiplex PCR; TCRdb stores in-frame clones only, minus some. The repertoire holds about 430,000 clones, about 88% seen once, with approximately 1.5% in the top ten. The source material was PBMCs or T cells enriched from blood (not recorded which). The TCR comes from a woman aged 18-29 years who had been exposed to COVID-19. This chain connects TRBV6-5 to TRBJ2-2; the match to TRBD1 covers 8 bases. The DNA for the CDR3 is TGTGCCAGCCGCCGGACAGGGTCCACCGGGGAGCTGTTTTTT. This translates into CASRRTGSTGELFF.